This entry concerns a single T cell receptor (beta chain). The antigen remains unidentified. CDR3 length: 15 amino acids. V lost 1 base, J lost 2 bases, and 6 bases lay in between. Germline V gene lookup returns CDR1 MNHNY and CDR2 SVGAGI (reference sequence). Some clones are missing from TCRdb's copy, which holds only in-frame ones; the method was immunoSEQ multiplex PCR. The table records approximately 200,000 clones, roughly nine tenths of them present only once. This sample was taken from a study of T cell responses to AZD1222 COVID-19 vaccine. Broader study findings: A reported finding is that nearly half of spike-specific TCRs target unmutated variant regions. Seropositivity was recorded at baseline in only a handful of AZD1222 recipients. There were vaccine-associated CD4 TCRs across spike, dominant at 160-218 and 743-854.

Pooling of second doses given at about 4 or about 12 weeks was done. Sample: peripheral blood, taken 28 days after the second AZD1222 dose. This chain connects TRBV6-6 to TRBJ2-6; TRBD2 is a possible D gene (5 bases). The TCR sequence derives from an adult who received the AZD1222 COVID-19 vaccine. The CDR3 DNA is TGTGCCAGCAGTTACTTCGGGGCTGGGGCCAACGTCCTGACTTTC. It translates to CASSYFGAGANVLTF.